The following is a TCR beta chain sequence with its context. Its target is not known. This sample stems from a study of beta chain features in type 1 diabetes. CD4+ cells of the naive, central memory, regulatory and stem cell-like memory types were sorted via CD45RO/CCR7/CD25/CD127/CD95/CD27. Every isolated RNA sample was fully reverse transcribed, so sequencing captured expressed TCRB transcripts. Each sample of naive, central memory or regulatory T cells had, on average, about 3.5 million reads. Only in-frame clones appear in the TCRdb table, and some are missing; sequencing was by immunoSEQ multiplex PCR. The sample consists of a few hundred thousand clones, roughly an eighth of them appearing once. Germline trimming cut 5 bases from V and 0 bases from J; bases unmatched to any gene: 3. The CDR3 sequence is 15 residues long. Germline loops: CDR1 SGHAT, CDR2 FQNNGV. Study-wide findings and caveats: Shortening of TCRB CDR3s, moderate but significant, appeared in all four CD4+ subsets of Type 1 diabetes patients. Diminished insertions and augmented deletions at VDJ junctions characterized type 1 diabetes patients. The study notes PCR might favor shorter templates equally in patients and controls.

This clonotype was sampled from a man aged 25-45 years with type 1 diabetes. J is TRBJ2-1 and V is TRBV11-2; 8 bases align to TRBD2. Sequenced material: naive CD4+ T cells from blood. Here the CDR3 reads CASSRGGSSYNEQFF. For the CDR3, the DNA is TGTGCCAGCAGCCGGGGGGGGAGCTCCTACAATGAGCAGTTCTTC. Based on the CDR3 plus reference TRBV11-2 and TRBJ2-1, the full variable domain is EAGVAQSPRYKIIEKRQSVAFWCNPISGHATLYWYQQILGQGPKLLIQFQNNGVVDDSQLPKDRFSAERLKGVDSTLKIQPAKLEDSAVYLCASSRGGSSYNEQFFGPGTRLTVL.